What follows are 12 T cell receptor beta chains derived from one specimen sequenced in a study of T cells in Graves' hyperthyroidism and ophthalmopathy. Amplification of TCR beta CDR3 regions was performed using RNA transcripts as template. A first-round RT-PCR of the TCR CDR3 used the HTBI primer set. TCRdb ran MiXCR on the multiplex PCR reads and lists one entry per CDR3 protein. Here the sample spans around 620,000 distinct CDR3 sequences, 12% to 15% being singletons. The sequencing sample was made of blood. Receptors were obtained from a woman between 18 and 30 years old with Graves' ophthalmopathy.

This clonotype was observed many times. The rearrangement joins TRBV12-3 or TRBV12-4 to TRBJ1-5; D possibly corresponds to TRBD1 (5 bases). There are 12 residues in the CDR3. V shed 6 bases and J shed 7 bases, with 10 bases lying between them. The CDR3 loop is CASSRGGQPQHF. The CDR3 DNA sequence: TGTGCCAGCAGCCGGGGCGGACAGCCCCAGCATTTT.

This chain uses TRBV9 with TRBJ2-3, with 14 bases aligning to TRBD2. J lost 14 bases, V lost 0 bases, and 2 bases had no gene match. This CDR3 contains 13 residues. Germline loops: CDR1 SGDLS, CDR2 YYNGEE. This CDR3 reads CASSVEGLAGVYF. CDR3 DNA sequence: TGTGCCAGCAGCGTAGAGGGACTAGCGGGAGTGTATTTT.

At least ten counts were recorded for this clonotype. The chain has TRBV6-2 or TRBV6-3 and TRBJ2-7, with D possibly TRBD2 on 5 matching bases. V was cut by 2 bases and J by 5 bases, with 7 bases left in between. The CDR3 extends over 12 amino acids. In germline, CDR1 is MNHEY, CDR2 SVGEGT. The CDR3 here is CASSYGLHEQYF. Here the CDR3 DNA reads TGTGCCAGCAGTTACGGACTCCACGAGCAGTACTTC.

This chain uses TRBV27 with TRBJ2-1; the match to TRBD2 covers 7 bases. Germline lookup yields CDR1 MNHEY and CDR2 SMNVEV (reference sequence). Germline trimming cut 6 bases from V and 5 bases from J; bases unmatched to any gene: 13. This CDR3 comprises 16 residues. The CDR3 DNA follows: TGTGCCAGCAGACCCCTGAGGAGCGGGGCGGACAATGAGCAGTTCTTC. Amino acids: CASRPLRSGADNEQFF.

This clonotype showed up many times. This chain joins TRBV6-5 and TRBJ1-5; 8 positions agree with TRBD1. Per the germline V gene, CDR1 is MNHEY and CDR2 is SVGAGI. The CDR3 length is 15 residues. J was trimmed by 5 bases and V by 0 bases; bases with no gene match: 3. The CDR3 DNA is TGTGCCAGCAGTTACTCGGGGACAGGCTATCAGCCCCAGCATTTT. Residues: CASSYSGTGYQPQHF.

This clonotype was recorded at least ten times. The chain recombines TRBV6-2 or TRBV6-3 with TRBJ2-7; tentative D call: TRBD2 (5 bases). V lost 2 bases and J lost 3, with 11 bases in between. Germline CDR1 MNHEY, CDR2 SVGEGT. The CDR3 totals 14 residues. CDR3 DNA: TGTGCCAGCAGTTACGAGGCGGACTTCTACGAGCAGTACTTC. Amino acids: CASSYEADFYEQYF.

This clonotype was seen many times. The chain recombines TRBV6-1 with TRBJ2-1, with 7 bases fitting TRBD2. CDR1 and CDR2 from the germline V gene are MNHNS and SASEGT. With 8 bases clipped from V and 6 bases from J, the junction kept 10 bases outside the gene matches. The CDR3 is 14 amino acids. The CDR3 sequence: CASLLAGVGNEQFF. The CDR3 nucleotides read TGTGCCAGCCTCCTGGCGGGAGTCGGCAATGAGCAGTTCTTC.

The chain combines TRBV5-5 with TRBJ1-4, with no clear D. There are 15 residues in the CDR3. The V gene's germline CDR1 is SGHKS and CDR2 YYEKEE (reference sequence). The V end lost 2 bases, the J end lost 0 bases, and 8 bases lay between the germline ends. DNA of the CDR3: TGTGCCAGCAGCTTTCTCCCGGCAACTAATGAAAAACTGTTTTTT. It translates to CASSFLPATNEKLFF.

The genes are TRBV12-3 or TRBV12-4 and TRBJ2-1; D is perhaps TRBD2 (5 bases). V shed 6 bases and J shed 1 base, with 13 bases lying between them. The CDR3 loop spans 15 amino acids. This chain's CDR3 is CASRSWTGSYNEQFF. The CDR3 DNA reads TGTGCCAGCAGATCCTGGACGGGGTCCTACAATGAGCAGTTCTTC.

The rearrangement joins TRBV6-2 or TRBV6-3 to TRBJ2-7; the D is unclear. V shed 0 bases and J shed 2 bases, with 8 bases lying between them. Per the germline V gene, CDR1 is MNHEY and CDR2 is SVGEGT. The CDR3 is 14 residues long. The CDR3 nucleotides are TGTGCCAGCAGTTACTCGCCAGTCCCCTACGAGCAGTACTTC. It encodes CASSYSPVPYEQYF.

This clonotype has a count of ten or more. The rearrangement uses TRBV6-2 or TRBV6-3 and TRBJ2-1, with 7 bases fitting TRBD2. The germline V gene encodes CDR1 MNHEY and CDR2 SVGEGT. V lost 6 bases, J lost 10 bases, and 24 bases stayed unmatched. The CDR3 sequence is 18 residues long. CDR3 bases: TGTGCCAGCAGATCTACGGGGACCCCACGGGGCGGGAGAAGGGAGCAGTTCTTC. Its translation is CASRSTGTPRGGRREQFF.

The V call is TRBV27, the J call TRBJ2-3; D might be TRBD1 or TRBD2, each matching 5 bases. The CDR3 loop spans 14 amino acids. Germline CDR1 reads MNHEY; CDR2 reads SMNVEV (reference sequence). V was pared by 2 bases and J by 13 bases, with 19 bases between. This CDR3 reads CASSLLNIGGIEYF. CDR3 in DNA: TGTGCCAGCAGTTTACTGAATATTGGGGGTATCGAGTATTTT.